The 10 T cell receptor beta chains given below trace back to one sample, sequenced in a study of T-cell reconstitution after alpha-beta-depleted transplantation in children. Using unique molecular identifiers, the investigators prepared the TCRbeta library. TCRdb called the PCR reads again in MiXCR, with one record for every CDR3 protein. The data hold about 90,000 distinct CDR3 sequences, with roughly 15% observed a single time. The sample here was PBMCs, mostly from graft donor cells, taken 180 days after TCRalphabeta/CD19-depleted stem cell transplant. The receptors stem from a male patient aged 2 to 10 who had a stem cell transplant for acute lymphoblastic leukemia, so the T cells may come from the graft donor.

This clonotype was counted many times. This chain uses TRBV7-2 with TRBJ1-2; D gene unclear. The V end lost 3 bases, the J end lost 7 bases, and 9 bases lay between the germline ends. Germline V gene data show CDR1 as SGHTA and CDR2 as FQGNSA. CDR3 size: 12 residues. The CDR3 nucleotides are TGTGCCAGCAGCTTCGCCCTCCGTGGCTACACCTTC. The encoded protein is CASSFALRGYTF.

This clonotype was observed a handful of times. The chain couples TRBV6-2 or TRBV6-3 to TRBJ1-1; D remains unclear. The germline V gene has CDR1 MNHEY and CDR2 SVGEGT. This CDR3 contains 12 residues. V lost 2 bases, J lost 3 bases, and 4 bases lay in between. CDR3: CASSYLHTEAFF. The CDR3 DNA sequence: TGTGCCAGCAGTTACCTCCACACTGAAGCTTTCTTT.

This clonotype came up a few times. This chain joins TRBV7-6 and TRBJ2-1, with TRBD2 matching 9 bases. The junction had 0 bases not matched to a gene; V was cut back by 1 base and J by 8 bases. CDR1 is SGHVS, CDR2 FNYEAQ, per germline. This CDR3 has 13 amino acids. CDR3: CASSLERGDEQFF. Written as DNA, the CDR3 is TGTGCCAGCAGCTTAGAGCGGGGGGATGAGCAGTTCTTC.

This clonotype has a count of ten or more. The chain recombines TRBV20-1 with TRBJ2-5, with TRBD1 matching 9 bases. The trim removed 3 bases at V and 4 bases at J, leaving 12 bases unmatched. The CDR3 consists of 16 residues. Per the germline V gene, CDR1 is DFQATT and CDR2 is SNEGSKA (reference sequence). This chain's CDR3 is CSASSPGTGPLETQYF. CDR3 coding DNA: TGCAGTGCTAGTTCGCCCGGGACAGGGCCGTTAGAGACCCAGTACTTC.

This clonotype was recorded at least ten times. CDR3 nucleotides: TGTGCCAGCAGTGCGTCGGGCAACTATGGCTACACCTTC. Protein sequence: CASSASGNYGYTF. This sequence joins TRBV6-1 and TRBJ1-2; no definite D call. V lost 4 bases and J lost 2, with 8 bases in between. CDR1 is MNHNS and CDR2 is SASEGT in the germline V gene. The CDR3 loop spans 13 amino acids.

The CDR3 here is CASSAGQGIYEQYF. The CDR3 DNA reads as TGCGCCAGCAGCGCCGGACAGGGAATCTACGAGCAGTACTTC. The chain couples TRBV5-1 to TRBJ2-7; TRBD1 matches at 8 bases. Germline values: CDR1 SGHRS, CDR2 YFSETQ. CDR3 length: 14 amino acids. V dropped 4 bases and J dropped 3; count of bases not matched to a gene: 6.

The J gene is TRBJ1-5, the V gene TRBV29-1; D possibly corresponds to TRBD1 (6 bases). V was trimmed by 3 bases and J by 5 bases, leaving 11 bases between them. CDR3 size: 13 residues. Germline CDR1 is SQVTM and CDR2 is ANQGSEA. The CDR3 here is CSVDTGFDQPQHF. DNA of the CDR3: TGCAGCGTTGATACAGGGTTTGATCAGCCCCAGCATTTT.

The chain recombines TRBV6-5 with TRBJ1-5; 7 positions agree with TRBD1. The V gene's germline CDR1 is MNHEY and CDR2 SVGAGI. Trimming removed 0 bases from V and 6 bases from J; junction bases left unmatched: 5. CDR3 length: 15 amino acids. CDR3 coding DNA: TGTGCCAGCAGTTACTCCAGGGGGATCGGTCAGCCCCAGCATTTT. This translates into CASSYSRGIGQPQHF.

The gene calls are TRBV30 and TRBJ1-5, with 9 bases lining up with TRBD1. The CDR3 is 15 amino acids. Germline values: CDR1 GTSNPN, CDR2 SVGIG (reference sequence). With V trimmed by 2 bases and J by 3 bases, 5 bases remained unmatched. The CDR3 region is CAWSFRDRVNQPQHF. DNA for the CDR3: TGTGCCTGGAGTTTCCGGGACAGGGTCAATCAGCCCCAGCATTTT.

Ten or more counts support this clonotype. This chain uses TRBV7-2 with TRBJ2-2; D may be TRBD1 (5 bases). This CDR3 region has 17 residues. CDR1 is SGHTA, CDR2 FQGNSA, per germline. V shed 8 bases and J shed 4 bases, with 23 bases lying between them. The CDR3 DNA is TGTGCCAGCGGACACGATTCTTCGGGTGTTGGCACCGGGGAGCTGTTTTTT. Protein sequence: CASGHDSSGVGTGELFF.